Each of the 15 T cell receptor beta chains below was sequenced from the same sample in a study of blood T cell repertoires in COVID-19. TCRdb keeps only in-frame clones here, not all; method: immunoSEQ multiplex PCR. Of about 240,000 clones detected, 80% to 90% appear once; the ten largest clones hold around 2.6%. The material sequenced was PBMCs or T cells enriched from blood (not recorded which). All receptors come from a woman younger than 45 with acute COVID-19.

As for this clone: The same CDR3 arises from other DNA sequences in this sample as well. The rearrangement uses TRBV4-3 and TRBJ1-2, with 7 bases that match TRBD1. V shed 3 bases and J 0 bases; nucleotides not matched to a gene: 1. This CDR3 has 14 amino acids. The germline gives CDR1 LGHNA, CDR2 YSLEER. The CDR3 bases are TGCGCCAGCAGCCAGGACAGGACTAACTATGGCTACACCTTC. This sequence encodes CASSQDRTNYGYTF.

CDR3 nucleotide sequence: TGCAGCGGTACCGGGACAGGGGAGGAAAAACTGTTTTTT. It translates to CSGTGTGEEKLFF. The chain employs TRBV29-1 and TRBJ1-4, with 10 bases matching TRBD1. Germline trimming cut 7 bases from V and 8 bases from J; bases unmatched to any gene: 7. The CDR3 contains 13 residues. The germline V gene encodes CDR1 SQVTM and CDR2 ANQGSEA. The full variable domain, in which reference TRBV29-1 and TRBJ1-4 provide the parts outside the CDR3, is SAVISQKPSRDICQRGTSLTIQCQVDSQVTMMFWYRQQPGQSLTLIATANQGSEATYESGFVIDKFPISRPNLTFSTLTVSNMSPEDSSIYLCSGTGTGEEKLFFGSGTQLSVL.

This clone was counted a single time. The rearrangement joins TRBV2 to TRBJ2-7; 7 bases fit TRBD1. This CDR3 is 14 amino acids long. After removal of 4 bases from V and 1 base from J, the junction contained 4 bases not matched to a gene. The germline CDR1 and CDR2 sequences are SNHLY and FYNNEI. CDR3: CASSGDRSSYEQYF. The CDR3 nucleotides read TGTGCCAGCAGTGGGGACAGAAGTTCCTACGAGCAGTACTTC.

This chain joins TRBV19 and TRBJ1-1, with D perhaps TRBD1 (5 bases). Germline V gene data show CDR1 as LNHDA and CDR2 as SQIVND (reference sequence). The CDR3 spans 14 residues. Deletions cut 6 bases from V and 4 bases from J, with 15 bases between. The CDR3 here is CASSLGGLATEAFF. In nucleotides, the CDR3 is TGTGCCAGTAGCCTGGGGGGACTGGCCACTGAAGCTTTCTTT.

The chain joins TRBV6-2 or TRBV6-3 to TRBJ1-5; the D gene is possibly TRBD1 (5 bases). Per germline, CDR1 MNHEY and CDR2 SVGEGT. The CDR3 has 16 residues. V was clipped by 5 bases and J by 2 bases, with 16 bases between them. The CDR3 nucleotides read TGTGCCAGCAGTCCCCTGTCCTGGGGGGGCAATCAGCCCCAGCATTTT. It is translated as CASSPLSWGGNQPQHF.

This clone was counted once. The chain uses TRBV30 and TRBJ1-1; D gene ambiguous. The germline V gene encodes CDR1 GTSNPN and CDR2 SVGIG (reference sequence). The CDR3 consists of 14 residues. The V end was cut by 0 bases, the J end by 4 bases, with 12 bases between. In DNA form, the CDR3 reads TGTGCCTGGAGTGTACGGAGACGGGTCACTGAAGCTTTCTTT. This encodes CAWSVRRRVTEAFF.

The chain links TRBV2 to TRBJ1-2; D is unclear. The germline V and J ends were trimmed by 7 bases and 0 bases, with 3 bases remaining between them. Germline V gene data show CDR1 as SNHLY and CDR2 as FYNNEI. This CDR3 has 11 amino acids. The CDR3 bases are TGTGCCAGCACAGCTAACTATGGCTACACCTTC. Its translation: CASTANYGYTF.

The chain joins TRBV18 to TRBJ1-4, with 7 bases aligning to TRBD1. The CDR3 length is 15 residues. The germline V gene encodes CDR1 KGHSH and CDR2 LQKENI. V shed 3 bases, J shed 3 bases, and the junction held 4 bases outside the gene matches. The chain's CDR3 is CASSPTGRSNEKLFF. CDR3 DNA sequence: TGTGCCAGCTCACCGACAGGGAGGTCTAATGAAAAACTGTTTTTT.

The chain joins TRBV5-6 to TRBJ1-2; unclear D gene. The V and J ends lost 0 bases and 12 bases respectively, with 15 bases between them. The CDR3 runs 13 residues. Germline assignment: CDR1 SGHDT and CDR2 YYEEEE. The CDR3 spells CASSLASGSYNTF. The CDR3 coding sequence is TGTGCCAGCAGCTTGGCCTCAGGCAGCTATAACACCTTC.

The gene calls are TRBV25-1 and TRBJ1-1; unclear D gene. The V end lost 2 bases, the J end lost 1 base, and 8 bases lay between the germline ends. This CDR3 spans 14 amino acids. CDR1 and CDR2 from the germline V gene are MGHDK and SYGVNS. The CDR3 region is CASSERGGNTEAFF. CDR3 in DNA: TGTGCCAGCAGTGAACGGGGAGGGAACACTGAAGCTTTCTTT.

V gene TRBV27 combines with J gene TRBJ2-2, with TRBD1 matching 10 bases. There are 15 residues in the CDR3. Germline V gene data show CDR1 as MNHEY and CDR2 as SMNVEV (reference sequence). The J segment lost 3 bases and the V segment lost 2 bases, leaving 0 bases of the junction unmatched. CDR3 nucleotide sequence: TGTGCCAGCAGTTTAGGGACAGGGGACACCGGGGAGCTGTTTTTT. Protein sequence: CASSLGTGDTGELFF.

The J gene is TRBJ1-6, the V gene TRBV3-1 (or the pseudogene TRBV3-2), with 8 bases aligning to TRBD1. V gave up 1 base and J gave up 6 bases; unmatched junction bases: 11. Per the germline V gene, CDR1 is LGHDT and CDR2 is YNNKEL (reference sequence). This CDR3 comprises 18 residues. CDR3 amino acids: CASSQAPRTGTLNSPLHF. The DNA for the CDR3 is TGTGCCAGCAGCCAAGCTCCCCGGACAGGGACACTTAATTCACCCCTCCACTTT.

V gene TRBV11-2 combines with J gene TRBJ1-1; D is undetermined. Deletions cut 5 bases from V and 5 bases from J, with 9 bases between. Germline CDR1 reads SGHAT; CDR2 reads FQNNGV. The CDR3 covers 12 residues. The CDR3: CASSEIVTEAFF. The DNA for the CDR3 is TGTGCCAGCAGCGAGATTGTGACTGAAGCTTTCTTT.

The count of this clone is one. The CDR3 DNA reads as TGTGCCAGCAGCTTATCCCGATGGACAGCGAACACTGAAGCTTTCTTT. Amino acids: CASSLSRWTANTEAFF. This sequence joins TRBV7-8 and TRBJ1-1; D may be TRBD1 (6 bases). Trimming removed 2 bases at V and 1 base at J, with 14 bases between. This CDR3 region has 16 residues. Looked up from germline, CDR1 is SGHVS and CDR2 is FQNEAQ. The variable domain in full, with the rest retrieved from reference TRBV7-8 and TRBJ1-1, is GAGVSQSPRYKVAKRGQDVALRCDPISGHVSLFWYQQALGQGPEFLTYFQNEAQLDKSGLPSDRFFAERPEGSVSTLKIQRTQQEDSAVYLCASSLSRWTANTEAFFGQGTRLTVV.

This sequence joins TRBV6-2 or TRBV6-3 and TRBJ1-5; 7 bases line up with TRBD1. The V segment lost 2 bases and the J segment 2 bases; nucleotides outside the gene matches: 3. This CDR3 has 15 amino acids. Germline values: CDR1 MNHEY, CDR2 SVGEGT. The CDR3 here is CASSYDREGNQPQHF. Written as DNA, the CDR3 is TGTGCCAGCAGTTACGACAGGGAGGGCAATCAGCCCCAGCATTTT.